This TCR beta chain is from a study of regulatory T cells in long-lasting Graves disease. Assembly of TCR beta libraries relied on iRepertoire HTBI primers together with Arm-PCR of CDR3 regions. In the authors' methods: Taken together, the samples had 55 to 70 TRBV and around 14 TRBJ segments identified. From the multiplex PCR reads, TCRdb called clonotypes with MiXCR, one entry per CDR3 protein. These V and J calls rely on TCRdb rather than the paper's analysis. In the table there are 450,000 or so distinct CDR3 sequences, about 22% of which are singletons. The CDR3 totals 15 residues. Looked up from germline, CDR1 is MDHEN and CDR2 is SYDVKM. V dropped 5 bases and J dropped 1; count of bases not matched to a gene: 6. Regarding time point: persistent/refractory GD, antithyroid drugs over 5 years with positive TRAb. PBMC-extracted RNA yielded the TCR library. The table lists this clonotype with many counts.

The chain joins TRBV28 to TRBJ1-1; 8 bases line up with TRBD1. This TCR was recovered from a female donor with Graves disease. The sample here was peripheral blood mononuclear cells (PBMCs), taken when the disease was refractory, from a patient treated with antithyroid drugs. This chain's CDR3 is CASSKPGQGNTEAFF. CDR3 DNA: TGTGCCAGCAGTAAACCCGGACAGGGGAACACTGAAGCTTTCTTT.